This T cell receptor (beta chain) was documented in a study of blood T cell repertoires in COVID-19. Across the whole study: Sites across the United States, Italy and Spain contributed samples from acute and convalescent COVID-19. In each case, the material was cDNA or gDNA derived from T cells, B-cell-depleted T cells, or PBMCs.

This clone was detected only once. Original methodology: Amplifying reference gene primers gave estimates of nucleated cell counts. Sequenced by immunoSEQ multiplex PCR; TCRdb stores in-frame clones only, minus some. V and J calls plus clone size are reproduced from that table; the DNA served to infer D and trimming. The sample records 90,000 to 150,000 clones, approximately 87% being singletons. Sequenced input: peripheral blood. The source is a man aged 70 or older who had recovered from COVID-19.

For the CDR3, the DNA is TGTGCCAGCAACGCCGGGACACCCTGGGGGCAGCCCCAGCATTTT. This encodes CASNAGTPWGQPQHF. The chain couples TRBV28 to TRBJ1-5; a possible D gene is TRBD1 (6 bases). V was pared by 7 bases and J by 7 bases, with 20 bases between. Looked up from germline, CDR1 is MDHEN and CDR2 is SYDVKM. The CDR3 loop spans 15 amino acids.